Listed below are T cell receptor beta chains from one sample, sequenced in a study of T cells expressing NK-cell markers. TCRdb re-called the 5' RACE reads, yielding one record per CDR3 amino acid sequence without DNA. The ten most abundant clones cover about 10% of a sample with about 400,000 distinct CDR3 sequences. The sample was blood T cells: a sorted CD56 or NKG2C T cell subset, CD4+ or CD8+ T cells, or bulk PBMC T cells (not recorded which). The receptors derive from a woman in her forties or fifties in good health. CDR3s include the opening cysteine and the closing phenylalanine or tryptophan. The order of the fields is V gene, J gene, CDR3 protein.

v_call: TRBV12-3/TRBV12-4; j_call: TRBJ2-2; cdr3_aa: CASSLAMGGLNTGELFF
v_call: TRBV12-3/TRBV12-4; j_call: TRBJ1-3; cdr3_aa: CASSDRASGNTIYF
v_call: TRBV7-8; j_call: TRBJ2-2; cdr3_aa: CASGQRVIGTRELFF
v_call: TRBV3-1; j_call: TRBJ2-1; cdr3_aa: CASSQARGAAHNEQFF
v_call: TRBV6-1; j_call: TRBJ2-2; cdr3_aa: CASSEAGLDTGELFF
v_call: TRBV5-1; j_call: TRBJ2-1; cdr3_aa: CASREGGAASYNEQFF
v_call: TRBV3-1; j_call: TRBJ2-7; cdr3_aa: CASSQPSLPLTSGGNYEQYF
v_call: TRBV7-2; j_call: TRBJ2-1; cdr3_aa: CASSPSSRLYNEQFF
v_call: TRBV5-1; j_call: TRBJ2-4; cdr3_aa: CASSLLGTGKNIQYF
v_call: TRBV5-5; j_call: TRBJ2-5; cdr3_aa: CASSSTALAGAKETQYF
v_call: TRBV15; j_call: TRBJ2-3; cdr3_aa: CATTSRGPTDTQYF
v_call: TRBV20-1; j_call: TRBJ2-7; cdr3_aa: CSASRGDRGYEQYF
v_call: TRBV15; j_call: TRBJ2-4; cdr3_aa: CATSGRGSKNIQYF
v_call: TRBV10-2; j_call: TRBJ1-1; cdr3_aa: CASNARMHVGTEAFF
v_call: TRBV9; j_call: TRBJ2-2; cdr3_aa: CASSVEGNTGELFF
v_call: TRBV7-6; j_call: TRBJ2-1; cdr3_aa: CASLEGPYNEQFF
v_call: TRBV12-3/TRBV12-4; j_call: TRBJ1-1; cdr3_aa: CASSPPNTEAFF
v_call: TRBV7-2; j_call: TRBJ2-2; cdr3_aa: CASSLGLGGLAGSATGELFF
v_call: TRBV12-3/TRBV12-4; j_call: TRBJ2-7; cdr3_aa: CASTPQDRLAEQYF
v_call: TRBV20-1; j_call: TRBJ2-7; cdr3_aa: CSARDPATYEQYF
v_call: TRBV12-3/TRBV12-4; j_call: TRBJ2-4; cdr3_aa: CASSVNGKNIQYF
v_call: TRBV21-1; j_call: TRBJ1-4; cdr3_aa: CASSPRQTTNEKLFF
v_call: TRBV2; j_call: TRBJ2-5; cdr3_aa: CASSETFTETQYF
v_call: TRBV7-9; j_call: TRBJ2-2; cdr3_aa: CASSAKLAGGLLNTGELFF